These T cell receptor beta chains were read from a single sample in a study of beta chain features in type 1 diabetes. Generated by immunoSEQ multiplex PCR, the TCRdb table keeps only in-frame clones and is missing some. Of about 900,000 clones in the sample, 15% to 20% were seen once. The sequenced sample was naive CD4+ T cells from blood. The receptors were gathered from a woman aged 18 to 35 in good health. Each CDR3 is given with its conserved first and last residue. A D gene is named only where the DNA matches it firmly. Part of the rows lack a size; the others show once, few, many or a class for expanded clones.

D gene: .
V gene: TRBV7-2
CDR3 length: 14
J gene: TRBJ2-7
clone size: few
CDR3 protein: CASSLNRVAYEQYF
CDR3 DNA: TGTGCCAGCAGCCTCAACAGGGTAGCCTACGAGCAGTACTTC

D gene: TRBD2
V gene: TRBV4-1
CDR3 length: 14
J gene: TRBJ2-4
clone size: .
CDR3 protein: CASSPGLAGNIQYF
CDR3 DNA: TGCGCCAGCAGCCCGGGACTAGCGGGAAACATTCAGTACTTC

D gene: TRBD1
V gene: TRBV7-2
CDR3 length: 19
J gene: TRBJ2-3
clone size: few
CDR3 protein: CASSSRPLRTGRGTDTQYF
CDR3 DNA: TGTGCCAGCAGCTCACGGCCCCTACGGACAGGTCGGGGCACAGATACGCAGTATTTT

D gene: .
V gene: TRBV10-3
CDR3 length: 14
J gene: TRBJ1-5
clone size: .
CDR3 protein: CAISEDRTNQPQHF
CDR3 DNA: TGTGCCATCAGTGAAGACAGGACCAATCAGCCCCAGCATTTT

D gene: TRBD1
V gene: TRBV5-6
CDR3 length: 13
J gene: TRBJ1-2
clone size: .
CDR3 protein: CASSWTGKSGYTF
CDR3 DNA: TGTGCCAGCAGCTGGACAGGGAAAAGTGGCTACACCTTC

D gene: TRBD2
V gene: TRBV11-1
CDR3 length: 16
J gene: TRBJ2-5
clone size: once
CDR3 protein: CASSLPLGAGPETQYF
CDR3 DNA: TGTGCCAGCAGCTTACCCTTAGGAGCGGGACCAGAGACCCAGTACTTC

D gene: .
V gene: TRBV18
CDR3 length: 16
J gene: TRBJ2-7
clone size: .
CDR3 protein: CASSPWVGRRSYEQYF
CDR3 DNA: TGTGCCAGCTCACCATGGGTCGGGCGTCGATCCTACGAGCAGTACTTC

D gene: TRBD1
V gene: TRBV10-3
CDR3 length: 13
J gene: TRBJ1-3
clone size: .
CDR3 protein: CAIKGQSGNTIYF
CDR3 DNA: TGTGCCATCAAGGGACAGTCTGGAAACACCATATATTTT

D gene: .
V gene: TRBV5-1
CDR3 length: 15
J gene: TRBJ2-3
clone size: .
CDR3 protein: CASSSATGRLDTQYF
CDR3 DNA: TGCGCCAGCAGCTCAGCGACAGGGAGGTTGGATACGCAGTATTTT

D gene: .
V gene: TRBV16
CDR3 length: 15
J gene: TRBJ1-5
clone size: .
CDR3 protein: CASSPLARGNQPQHF
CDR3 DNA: TGTGCCAGCAGCCCCCTCGCCAGGGGCAATCAGCCCCAGCATTTT

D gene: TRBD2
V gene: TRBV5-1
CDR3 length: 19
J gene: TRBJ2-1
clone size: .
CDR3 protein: CASSLVLSGSLSSYNEQFF
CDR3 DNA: TGCGCCAGCAGCTTGGTCCTTAGCGGGAGCTTGAGCTCCTACAATGAGCAGTTCTTC

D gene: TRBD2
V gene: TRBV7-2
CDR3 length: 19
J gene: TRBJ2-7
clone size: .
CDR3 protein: CASSLSVTSGRAGSYEQYF
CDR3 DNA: TGTGCCAGCAGCTTATCAGTCACTAGCGGGAGAGCGGGCTCCTACGAGCAGTACTTC

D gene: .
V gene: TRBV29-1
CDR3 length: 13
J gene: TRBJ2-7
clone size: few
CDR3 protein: CSVTGPTSYEQYF
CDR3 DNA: TGCAGTGTGACAGGCCCTACATCCTACGAGCAGTACTTC

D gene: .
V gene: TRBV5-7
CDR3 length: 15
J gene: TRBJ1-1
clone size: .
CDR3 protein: CASSWKGRKPGEAFF
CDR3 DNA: TGTGCCAGCAGCTGGAAGGGTAGAAAGCCCGGTGAAGCTTTCTTT

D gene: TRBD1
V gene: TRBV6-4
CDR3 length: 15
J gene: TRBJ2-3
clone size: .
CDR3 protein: CASSQTGAYTDTQYF
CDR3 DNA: TGTGCCAGCAGCCAAACAGGGGCCTACACAGATACGCAGTATTTT

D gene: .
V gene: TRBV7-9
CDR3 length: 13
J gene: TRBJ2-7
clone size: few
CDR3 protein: CASSLYSSYEQYF
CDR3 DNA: TGTGCCAGCAGCTTATACTCCTCCTACGAGCAGTACTTC

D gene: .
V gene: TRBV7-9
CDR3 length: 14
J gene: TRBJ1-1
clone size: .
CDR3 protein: CASSRDTMNTEAFF
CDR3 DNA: TGTGCCAGCAGCCGTGACACCATGAACACTGAAGCTTTCTTT

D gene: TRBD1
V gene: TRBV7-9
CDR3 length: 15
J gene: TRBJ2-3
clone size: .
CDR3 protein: CASRGQGEGTDTQYF
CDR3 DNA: TGTGCCAGCCGTGGACAGGGGGAGGGCACAGATACGCAGTATTTT

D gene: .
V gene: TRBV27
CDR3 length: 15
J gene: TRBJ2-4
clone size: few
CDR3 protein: CASRFRGLAKNIQYF
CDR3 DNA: TGTGCCAGCAGGTTTAGGGGACTAGCCAAAAACATTCAGTACTTC

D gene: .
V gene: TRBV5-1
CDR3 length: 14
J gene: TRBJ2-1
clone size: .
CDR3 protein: CASSLGGSRYEQFF
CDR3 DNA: TGCGCCAGCAGCTTGGGGGGATCTCGTTATGAGCAGTTCTTC

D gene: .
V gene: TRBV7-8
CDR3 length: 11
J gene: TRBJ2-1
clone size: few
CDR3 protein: CASSHGREQFF
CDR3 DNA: TGTGCCAGCAGCCATGGTCGGGAGCAGTTCTTC

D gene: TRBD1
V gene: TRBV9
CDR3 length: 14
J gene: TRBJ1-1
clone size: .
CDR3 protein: CASSMGQVDTEAFF
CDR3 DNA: TGTGCCAGCAGCATGGGACAGGTGGACACTGAAGCTTTCTTT

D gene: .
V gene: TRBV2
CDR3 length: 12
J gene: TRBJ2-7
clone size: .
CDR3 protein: CANRDNSYEQYF
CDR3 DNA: TGTGCCAACCGGGACAACTCCTACGAGCAGTACTTC

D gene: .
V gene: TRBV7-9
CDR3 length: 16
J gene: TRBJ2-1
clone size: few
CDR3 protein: CASSSLGLTLYNEQFF
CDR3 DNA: TGTGCCAGCAGCTCCCTCGGACTAACCCTCTACAATGAGCAGTTCTTC

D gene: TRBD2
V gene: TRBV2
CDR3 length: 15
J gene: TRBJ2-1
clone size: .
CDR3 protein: CASSEPSGREGEQFF
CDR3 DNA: TGTGCCAGCAGTGAGCCCAGCGGGAGGGAGGGTGAGCAGTTCTTC

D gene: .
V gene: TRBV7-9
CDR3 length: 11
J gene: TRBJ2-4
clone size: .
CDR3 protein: CASSDADIQYF
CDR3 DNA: TGTGCCAGCAGCGATGCGGACATTCAGTACTTC

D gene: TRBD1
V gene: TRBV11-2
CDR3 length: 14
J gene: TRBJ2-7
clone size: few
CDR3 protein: CASTPGQGSYEQYF
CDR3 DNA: TGTGCCAGCACCCCGGGACAGGGTTCCTACGAGCAGTACTTC

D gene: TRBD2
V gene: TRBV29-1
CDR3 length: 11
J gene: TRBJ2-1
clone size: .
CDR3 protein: CSGEGYNEQFF
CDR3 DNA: TGCAGCGGGGAGGGGTACAATGAGCAGTTCTTC

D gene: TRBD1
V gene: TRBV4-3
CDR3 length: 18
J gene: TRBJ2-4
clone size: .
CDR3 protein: CASSQDRPGTGWGDIQYF
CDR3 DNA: TGCGCCAGCAGCCAAGACCGCCCCGGGACAGGGTGGGGAGACATTCAGTACTTC

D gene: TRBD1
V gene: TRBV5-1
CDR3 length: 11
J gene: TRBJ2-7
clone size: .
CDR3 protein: CASSSGQVQYF
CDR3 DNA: TGCGCCAGCAGCTCCGGACAGGTTCAGTACTTC

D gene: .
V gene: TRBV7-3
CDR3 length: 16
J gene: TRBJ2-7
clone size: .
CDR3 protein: CASSLTALGGVYEQYF
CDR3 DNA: TGTGCCAGCAGCTTAACAGCCCTCGGGGGAGTCTACGAGCAGTACTTC

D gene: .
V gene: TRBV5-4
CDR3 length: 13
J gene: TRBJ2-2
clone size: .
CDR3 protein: CASSSDSTGELFF
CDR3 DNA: TGTGCCAGCAGCTCGGACTCCACCGGGGAGCTGTTTTTT

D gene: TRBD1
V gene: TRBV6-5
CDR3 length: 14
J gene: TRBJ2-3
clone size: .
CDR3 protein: CASSYRGVSDTQYF
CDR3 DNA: TGTGCCAGCAGCTACAGGGGGGTTTCAGATACGCAGTATTTT

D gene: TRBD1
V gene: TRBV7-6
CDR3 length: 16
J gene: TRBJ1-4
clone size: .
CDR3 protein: CASSQGAGLINEKLFF
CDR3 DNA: TGTGCCAGCAGCCAGGGGGCGGGACTGATTAATGAAAAACTGTTTTTT

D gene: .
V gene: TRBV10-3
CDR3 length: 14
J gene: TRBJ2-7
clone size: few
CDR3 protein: CAISGPGVMGEQYF
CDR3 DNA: TGTGCCATCAGTGGGCCAGGGGTCATGGGCGAGCAGTACTTC

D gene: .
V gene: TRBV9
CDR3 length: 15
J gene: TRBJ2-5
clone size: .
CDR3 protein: CASSASPKGQETQYF
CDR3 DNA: TGTGCCAGCAGCGCATCCCCTAAGGGCCAAGAGACCCAGTACTTC

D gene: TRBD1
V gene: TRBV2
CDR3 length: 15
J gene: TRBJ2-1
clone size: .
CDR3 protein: CASSYGQGAYNEQFF
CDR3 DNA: TGTGCCAGCAGTTACGGACAGGGGGCCTACAATGAGCAGTTCTTC

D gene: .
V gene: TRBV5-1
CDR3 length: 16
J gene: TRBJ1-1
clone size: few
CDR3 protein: CASSRPDSVPDTEAFF
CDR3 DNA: TGCGCCAGCAGCAGACCGGATTCCGTACCTGACACTGAAGCTTTCTTT

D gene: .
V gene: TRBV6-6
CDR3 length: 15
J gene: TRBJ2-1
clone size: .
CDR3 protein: CASRLDERRYNEQFF
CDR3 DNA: TGTGCCAGCAGGCTCGATGAGCGGAGATACAATGAGCAGTTCTTC